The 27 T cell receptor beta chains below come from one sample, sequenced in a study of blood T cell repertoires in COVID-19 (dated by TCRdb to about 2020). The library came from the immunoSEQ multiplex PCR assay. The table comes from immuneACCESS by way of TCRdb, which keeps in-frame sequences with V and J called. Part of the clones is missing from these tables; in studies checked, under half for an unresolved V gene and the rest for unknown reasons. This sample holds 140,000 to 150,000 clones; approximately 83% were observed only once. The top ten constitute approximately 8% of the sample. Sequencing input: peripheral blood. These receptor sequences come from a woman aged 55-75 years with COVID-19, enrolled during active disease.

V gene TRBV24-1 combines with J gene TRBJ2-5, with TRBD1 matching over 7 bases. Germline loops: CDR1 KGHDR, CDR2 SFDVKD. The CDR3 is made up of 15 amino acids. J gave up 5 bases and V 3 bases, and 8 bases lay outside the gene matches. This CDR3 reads CATSDGADRVETQYF. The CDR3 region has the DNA TGTGCCACCAGTGATGGGGCTGACAGGGTGGAGACCCAGTACTTC.

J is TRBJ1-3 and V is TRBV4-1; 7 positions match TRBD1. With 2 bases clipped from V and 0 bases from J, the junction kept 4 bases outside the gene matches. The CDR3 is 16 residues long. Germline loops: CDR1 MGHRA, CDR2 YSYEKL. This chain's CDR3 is CASSQYSGGSGNTIYF. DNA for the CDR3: TGCGCCAGCAGCCAATATTCAGGGGGCTCTGGAAACACCATATATTTT.

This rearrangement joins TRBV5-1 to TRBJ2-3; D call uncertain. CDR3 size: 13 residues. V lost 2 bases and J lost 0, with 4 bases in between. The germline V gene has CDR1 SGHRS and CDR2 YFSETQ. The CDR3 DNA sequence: TGCGCCAGCAGCTTCAATAGCACAGATACGCAGTATTTT. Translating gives CASSFNSTDTQYF. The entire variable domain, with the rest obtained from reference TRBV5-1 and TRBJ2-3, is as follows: KAGVTQTPRYLIKTRGQQVTLSCSPISGHRSVSWYQQTPGQGLQFLFEYFSETQRNKGNFPGRFSGRQFSNSRSEMNVSTLELGDSALYLCASSFNSTDTQYFGPGTRLTVL.

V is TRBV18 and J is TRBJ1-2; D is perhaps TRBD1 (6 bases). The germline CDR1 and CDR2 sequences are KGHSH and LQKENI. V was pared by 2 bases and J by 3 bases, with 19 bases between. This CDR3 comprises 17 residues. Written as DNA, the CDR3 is TGTGCCAGCTCACCAGGGTCACCTTCCGGACAGTACTATGGCTACACCTTC. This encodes CASSPGSPSGQYYGYTF.

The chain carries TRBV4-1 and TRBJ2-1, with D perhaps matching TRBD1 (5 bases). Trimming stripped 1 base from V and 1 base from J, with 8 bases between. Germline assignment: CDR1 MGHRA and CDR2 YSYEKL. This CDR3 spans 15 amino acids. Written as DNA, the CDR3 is TGCGCCAGCAGCCAAGGACAGAGTTCCTACAATGAGCAGTTCTTC. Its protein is CASSQGQSSYNEQFF.

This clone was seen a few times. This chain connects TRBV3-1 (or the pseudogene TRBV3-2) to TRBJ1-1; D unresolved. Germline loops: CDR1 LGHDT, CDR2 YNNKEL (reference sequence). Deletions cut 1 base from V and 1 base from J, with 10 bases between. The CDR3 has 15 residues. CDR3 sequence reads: CASSQGWSENTEAFF. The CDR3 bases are TGTGCCAGCAGCCAAGGTTGGTCAGAGAACACTGAAGCTTTCTTT.

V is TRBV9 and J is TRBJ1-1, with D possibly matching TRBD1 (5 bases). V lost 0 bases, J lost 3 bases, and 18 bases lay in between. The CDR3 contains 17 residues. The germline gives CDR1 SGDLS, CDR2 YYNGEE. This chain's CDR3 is CASSVGIWEGSDTEAFF. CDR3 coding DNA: TGTGCCAGCAGCGTAGGTATTTGGGAGGGGTCGGACACTGAAGCTTTCTTT.

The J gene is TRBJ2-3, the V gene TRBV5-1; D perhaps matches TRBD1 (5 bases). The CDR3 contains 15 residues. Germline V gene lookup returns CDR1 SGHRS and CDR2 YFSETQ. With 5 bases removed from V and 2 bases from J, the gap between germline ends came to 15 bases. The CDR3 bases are TGCGCCAGCAGTATGCGAGTACAGGCCACAGATACGCAGTATTTT. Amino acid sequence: CASSMRVQATDTQYF.

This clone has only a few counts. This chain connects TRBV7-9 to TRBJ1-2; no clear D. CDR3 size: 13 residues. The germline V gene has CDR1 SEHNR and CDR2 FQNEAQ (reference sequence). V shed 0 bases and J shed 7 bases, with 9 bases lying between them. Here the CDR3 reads CASSLASTAGYTF. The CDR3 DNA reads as TGTGCCAGCAGCTTAGCGTCGACTGCTGGCTACACCTTC.

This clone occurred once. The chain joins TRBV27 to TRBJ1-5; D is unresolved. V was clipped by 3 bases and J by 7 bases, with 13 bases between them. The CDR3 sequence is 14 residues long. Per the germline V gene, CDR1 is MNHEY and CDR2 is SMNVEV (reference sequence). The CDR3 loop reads CASSLVRGEQPQHF. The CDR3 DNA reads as TGTGCCAGCAGTTTGGTTCGTGGGGAGCAGCCCCAGCATTTT.

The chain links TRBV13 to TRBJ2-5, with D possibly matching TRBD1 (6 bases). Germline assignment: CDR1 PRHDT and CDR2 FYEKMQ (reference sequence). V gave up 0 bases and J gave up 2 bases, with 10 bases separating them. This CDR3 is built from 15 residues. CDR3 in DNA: TGTGCCAGCAGCTTAGGTGGGGGCGTTCAAGAGACCCAGTACTTC. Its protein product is CASSLGGGVQETQYF.

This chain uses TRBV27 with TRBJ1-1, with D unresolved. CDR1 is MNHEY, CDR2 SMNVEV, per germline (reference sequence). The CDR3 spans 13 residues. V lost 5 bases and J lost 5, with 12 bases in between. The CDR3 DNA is TGTGCCAGCAGTACATCGGGGAAAACTGAAGCTTTCTTT. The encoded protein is CASSTSGKTEAFF.

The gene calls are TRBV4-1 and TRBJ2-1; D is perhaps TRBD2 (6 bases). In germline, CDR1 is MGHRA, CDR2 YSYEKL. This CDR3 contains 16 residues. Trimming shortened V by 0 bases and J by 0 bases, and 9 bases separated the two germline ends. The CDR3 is CASSQDGRSSYNEQFF. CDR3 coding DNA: TGCGCCAGCAGCCAAGATGGGAGGAGCTCCTACAATGAGCAGTTCTTC.

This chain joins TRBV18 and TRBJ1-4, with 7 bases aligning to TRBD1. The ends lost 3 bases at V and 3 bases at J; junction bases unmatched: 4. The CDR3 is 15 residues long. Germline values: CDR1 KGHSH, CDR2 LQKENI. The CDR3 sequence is CASSPGTASNEKLFF. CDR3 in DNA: TGTGCCAGCTCACCTGGGACAGCTTCTAATGAAAAACTGTTTTTT.

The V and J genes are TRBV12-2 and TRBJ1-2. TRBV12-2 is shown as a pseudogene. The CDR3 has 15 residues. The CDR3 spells CASRLVQQRGYGYTF. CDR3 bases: TGTGCAAGTCGCTTAGTTCAACAGCGGGGGTATGGCTACACCTTC.

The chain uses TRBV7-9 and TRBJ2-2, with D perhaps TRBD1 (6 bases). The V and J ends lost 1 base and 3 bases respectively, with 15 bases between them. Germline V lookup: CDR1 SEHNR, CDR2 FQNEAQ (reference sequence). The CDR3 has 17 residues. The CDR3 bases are TGTGCCAGCAGCTTAGGTTTTGCGGCAGGGGACACCGGGGAGCTGTTTTTT. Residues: CASSLGFAAGDTGELFF.

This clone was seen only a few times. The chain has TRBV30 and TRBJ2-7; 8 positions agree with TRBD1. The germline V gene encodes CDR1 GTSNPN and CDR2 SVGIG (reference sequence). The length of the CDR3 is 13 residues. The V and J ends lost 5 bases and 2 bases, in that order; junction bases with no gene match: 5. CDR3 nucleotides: TGTGCCTGGGACAGGGGATCGCCCTACGAGCAGTACTTC. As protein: CAWDRGSPYEQYF.

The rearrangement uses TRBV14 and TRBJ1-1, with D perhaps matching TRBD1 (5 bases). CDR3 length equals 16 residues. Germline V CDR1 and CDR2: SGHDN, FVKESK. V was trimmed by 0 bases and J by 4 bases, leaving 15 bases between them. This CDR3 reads CASSQDRGFGFTEAFF. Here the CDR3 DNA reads TGTGCCAGCAGCCAAGATAGGGGTTTCGGGTTCACTGAAGCTTTCTTT.

The CDR3 DNA follows: TGCGCCAGCAGCTCAGGTCAGGACAGTAGTGCTTTCTTT. This sequence encodes CASSSGQDSSAFF. The rearrangement links TRBV5-1 to TRBJ1-1; D possibly corresponds to TRBD1 (6 bases). V was trimmed by 3 bases and J by 11 bases, leaving 17 bases between them. The germline gives CDR1 SGHRS, CDR2 YFSETQ. The CDR3 is 13 residues long. Full variable domain (outside the CDR3, taken from reference TRBV5-1 and TRBJ1-1): KAGVTQTPRYLIKTRGQQVTLSCSPISGHRSVSWYQQTPGQGLQFLFEYFSETQRNKGNFPGRFSGRQFSNSRSEMNVSTLELGDSALYLCASSSGQDSSAFFGQGTRLTVV.

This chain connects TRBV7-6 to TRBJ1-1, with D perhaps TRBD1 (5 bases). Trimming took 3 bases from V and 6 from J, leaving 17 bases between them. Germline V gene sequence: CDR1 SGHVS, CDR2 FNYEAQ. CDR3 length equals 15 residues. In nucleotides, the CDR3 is TGTGCCAGCAGCTTGCGTCCGGGACTTCGCGCTGAAGCTTTCTTT. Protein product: CASSLRPGLRAEAFF.

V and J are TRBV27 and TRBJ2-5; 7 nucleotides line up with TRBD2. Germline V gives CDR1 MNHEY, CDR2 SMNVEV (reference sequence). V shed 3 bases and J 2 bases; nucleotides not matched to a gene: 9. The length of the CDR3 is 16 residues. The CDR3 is CASSLDLGGSQETQYF. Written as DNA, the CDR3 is TGTGCCAGCAGTTTGGATCTCGGGGGGTCGCAAGAGACCCAGTACTTC.

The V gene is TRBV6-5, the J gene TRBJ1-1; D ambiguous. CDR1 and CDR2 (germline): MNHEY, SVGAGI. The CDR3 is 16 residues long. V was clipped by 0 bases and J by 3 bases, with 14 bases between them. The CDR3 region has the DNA TGTGCCAGCAGTTACTCGACATTCGGGGAGTACACTGAAGCTTTCTTT. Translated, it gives CASSYSTFGEYTEAFF.

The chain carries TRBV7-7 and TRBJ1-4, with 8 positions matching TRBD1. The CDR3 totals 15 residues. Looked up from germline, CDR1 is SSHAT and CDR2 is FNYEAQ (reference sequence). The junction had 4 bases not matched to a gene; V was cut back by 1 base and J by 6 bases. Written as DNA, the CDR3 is TGTGCCAGCAGCTTAGATGCAGGGGGCGATGAAAAACTGTTTTTT. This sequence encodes CASSLDAGGDEKLFF. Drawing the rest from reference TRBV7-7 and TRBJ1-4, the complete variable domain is GAGVSQSPRYKVTKRGQDVTLRCDPISSHATLYWYQQALGQGPEFLTYFNYEAQPDKSGLPSDRFSAERPEGSISTLTIQRTEQRDSAMYRCASSLDAGGDEKLFFGSGTQLSVL.

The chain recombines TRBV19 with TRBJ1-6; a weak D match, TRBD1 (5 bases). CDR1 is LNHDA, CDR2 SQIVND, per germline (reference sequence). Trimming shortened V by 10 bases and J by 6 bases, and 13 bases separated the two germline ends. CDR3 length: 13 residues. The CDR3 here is CATQGLTNSPLHF. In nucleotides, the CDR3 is TGTGCCACCCAGGGACTGACTAATTCACCCCTCCACTTT.

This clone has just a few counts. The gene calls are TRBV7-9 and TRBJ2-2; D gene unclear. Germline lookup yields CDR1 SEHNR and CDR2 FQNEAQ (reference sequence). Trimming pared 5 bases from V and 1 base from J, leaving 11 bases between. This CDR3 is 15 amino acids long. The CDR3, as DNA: TGTGCCAGCAGCCCTAAGTTAATGAACACCGGGGAGCTGTTTTTT. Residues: CASSPKLMNTGELFF. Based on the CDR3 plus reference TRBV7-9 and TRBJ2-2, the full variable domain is DTGVSQNPRHKITKRGQNVTFRCDPISEHNRLYWYRQTLGQGPEFLTYFQNEAQLEKSRLLSDRFSAERPKGSFSTLEIQRTEQGDSAMYLCASSPKLMNTGELFFGEGSRLTVL.

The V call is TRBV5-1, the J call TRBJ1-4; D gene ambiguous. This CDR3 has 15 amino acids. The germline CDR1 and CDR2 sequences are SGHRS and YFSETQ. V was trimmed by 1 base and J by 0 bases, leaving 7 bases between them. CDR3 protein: CASSLPAATNEKLFF. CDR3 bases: TGCGCCAGCAGCTTGCCAGCGGCAACTAATGAAAAACTGTTTTTT.

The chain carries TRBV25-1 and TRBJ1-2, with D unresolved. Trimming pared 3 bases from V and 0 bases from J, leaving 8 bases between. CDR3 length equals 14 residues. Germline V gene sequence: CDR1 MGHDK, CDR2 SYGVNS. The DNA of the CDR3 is TGTGCCAGCAGTGACGTACAGTCTAACTATGGCTACACCTTC. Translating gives CASSDVQSNYGYTF.